This T cell receptor beta chain was obtained from a study of OX40 agonist ivuxolimab in advanced cancers. The repertoire was sequenced with immunoSEQ multiplex PCR; TCRdb's copy has only in-frame clones and lacks some. The sample contains about 68,000 clones, roughly 82% of which appear only once. Germline V gene lookup returns CDR1 GTSNPN and CDR2 SVGIG (reference sequence). The CDR3 loop spans 13 amino acids. With 0 bases removed from V and 1 base from J, the gap between germline ends came to 6 bases. The sample was CD4+ or CD8+ T cells sorted from blood, taken in a trial of the OX40 agonist ivuxolimab. The sequence derives from an adult with an advanced solid tumor such as melanoma, head and neck, liver or kidney cancer. The V and J genes are TRBV30 and TRBJ2-5; no definite D call. CDR3 loop: CAWSVGAQETQYF. In DNA, the CDR3 is TGTGCCTGGAGTGTTGGCGCCCAAGAGACCCAGTACTTC.